This T cell receptor beta chain was documented in a study of fetal regulatory T cell absence and autoimmunity. On the study more broadly: Without clinical diabetes, IPEX patients showed exocrine pancreas autoimmunity.

Sequenced by immunoSEQ multiplex PCR; TCRdb stores in-frame clones only, minus some. The table includes 95,000 or so clones, approximately 75% detected once. This clone has only a few counts. The CDR3 sequence is 14 residues long. The germline V gene has CDR1 SGHRS and CDR2 YFSETQ. Deletions cut 0 bases from V and 0 bases from J, with 6 bases between. The sequenced sample was pancreas tissue. The receptor's source is a male donor with IPEX syndrome. This chain connects TRBV5-1 to TRBJ1-2; TRBD1 is a possible D gene (6 bases). The CDR3 nucleotides are TGCGCCAGCAGCTTGGAGGGGGCTAACTATGGCTACACCTTC. As protein: CASSLEGANYGYTF.